The subject of this entry is one T cell receptor beta chain. What it binds is not known. This record comes from a study of CD8 T cells in ankylosing spondylitis. Regarding the study as a whole: Clones linked to disease were reported to show significant enrichment in matched ankylosing spondylitis synovial fluid. The study identified a TCR beta motif of under 10 highly homologous variants that appeared characteristic of ankylosing spondylitis blood.

The CDR3 extends over 15 amino acids. Germline loops: CDR1 SGDLS, CDR2 YYNGEE. Losses at the gene ends were 1 base for V and 9 bases for J; bases not matched to a gene: 8. With molecular barcodes, quantitative 5'-RACE was used to make the TCR beta libraries. TCRdb used MiXCR to reprocess the 5' RACE reads, holding one entry per CDR3 protein. The sample lists a few hundred thousand distinct CDR3 sequences; 20% to 25% were seen once. The rearrangement uses TRBV9 and TRBJ2-1; TRBD2 aligns across 9 bases. Sequences were obtained from blood, either unsorted or a sorted T cell fraction (not recorded which). The clonotype was recovered from a male donor with ankylosing spondylitis. The CDR3 DNA is TGTGCCAGCAGCGTATTTAGCGGGAGCCCCACTGAGCAGTTCTTC. The encoded protein is CASSVFSGSPTEQFF.